This T cell receptor beta chain was obtained from a study of blood T cell repertoires in COVID-19. This CDR3 is 14 amino acids long. V trimming: 2 bases; J trimming: 8 bases; junction bases outside the gene matches: 5. Germline V CDR1 and CDR2: SGHDT, YYEEEE. Some clones are missing from TCRdb's copy, which holds only in-frame ones; the method was immunoSEQ multiplex PCR. This sample has some 300,000 clones, with roughly 86% found just once. What was sequenced was peripheral blood. The receptor was derived from a man in his 70s with acute or convalescent COVID-19. The J gene is TRBJ2-4, the V gene TRBV5-6; 9 bases line up with TRBD1. The CDR3 DNA follows: TGTGCCAGCAGCTTCGGGACAGGGAGATACATTCAGTACTTC. It specifies CASSFGTGRYIQYF.